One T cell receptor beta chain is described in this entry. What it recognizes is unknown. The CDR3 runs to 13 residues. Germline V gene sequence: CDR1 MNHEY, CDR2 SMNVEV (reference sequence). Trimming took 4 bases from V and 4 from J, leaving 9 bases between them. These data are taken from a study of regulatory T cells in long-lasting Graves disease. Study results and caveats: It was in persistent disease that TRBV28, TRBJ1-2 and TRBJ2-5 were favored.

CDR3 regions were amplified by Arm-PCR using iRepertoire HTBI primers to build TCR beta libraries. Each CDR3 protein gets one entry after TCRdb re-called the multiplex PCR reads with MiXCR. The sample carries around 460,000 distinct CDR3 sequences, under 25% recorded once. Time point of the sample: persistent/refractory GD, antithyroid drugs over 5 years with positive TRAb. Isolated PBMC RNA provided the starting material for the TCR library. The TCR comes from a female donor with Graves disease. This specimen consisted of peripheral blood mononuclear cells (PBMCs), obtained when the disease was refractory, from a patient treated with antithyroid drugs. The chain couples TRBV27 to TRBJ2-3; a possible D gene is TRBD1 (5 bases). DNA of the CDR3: TGTGCCAGCAGTTCGCCAGGGTCAGATACGCAGTATTTT. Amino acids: CASSSPGSDTQYF.